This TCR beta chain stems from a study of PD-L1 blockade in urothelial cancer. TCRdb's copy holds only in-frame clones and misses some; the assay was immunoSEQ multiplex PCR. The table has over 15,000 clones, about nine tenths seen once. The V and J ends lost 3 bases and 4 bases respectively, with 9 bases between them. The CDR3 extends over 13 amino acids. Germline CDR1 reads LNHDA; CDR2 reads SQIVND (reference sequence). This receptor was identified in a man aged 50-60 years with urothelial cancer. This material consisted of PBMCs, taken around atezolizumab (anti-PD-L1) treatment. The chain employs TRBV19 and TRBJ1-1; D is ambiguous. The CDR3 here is CASSIFGGTEAFF. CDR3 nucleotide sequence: TGTGCCAGTAGTATTTTCGGTGGCACTGAAGCTTTCTTT.